The 22 T cell receptor beta chains given below trace back to one sample, sequenced in a study of blood T cell repertoires in COVID-19. Sequencing used immunoSEQ multiplex PCR; TCRdb keeps in-frame clones, though not all of them. Of more than 400,000 clones listed, approximately 85% were seen once; the top ten hold approximately 2.9%. The sequenced material came from peripheral blood. The receptors stem from a human donor in a cohort sampled during active COVID-19.

This clone turned up a few times. This chain connects TRBV4-2 to TRBJ2-7, with D unclear. CDR3 length equals 13 residues. Trimming left V 3 bases short and J 7 bases short, with 13 bases between. The germline CDR1 and CDR2 sequences are LGHNA and YNFKEQ. The CDR3: CASSHELAWEQYF. The CDR3 DNA reads TGTGCCAGCAGCCATGAACTTGCGTGGGAGCAGTACTTC.

V is TRBV3-1 (or the pseudogene TRBV3-2) and J is TRBJ2-7; 10 bases map to TRBD2. Germline V gene lookup returns CDR1 LGHDT and CDR2 YNNKEL (reference sequence). The CDR3 is 14 amino acids. J gave up 3 bases and V 5 bases, and 4 bases lay outside the gene matches. This chain's CDR3 is CASSSGLAIYEQYF. In nucleotides, the CDR3 is TGTGCCAGCAGCTCGGGACTAGCGATCTACGAGCAGTACTTC.

The V and J genes are TRBV5-6 and TRBJ1-5, with D unresolved. Trimming removed 2 bases from V and 11 bases from J, with 11 bases in between. This CDR3 spans 12 amino acids. Germline values: CDR1 SGHDT, CDR2 YYEEEE. The CDR3 sequence is CASSFSGESQHF. DNA of the CDR3: TGTGCCAGCAGCTTTTCCGGTGAGTCCCAGCATTTT. The variable domain in full, completed from reference TRBV5-6 and TRBJ1-5, reads DAGVTQSPTHLIKTRGQQVTLRCSPKSGHDTVSWYQQALGQGPQFIFQYYEEEERQRGNFPDRFSGHQFPNYSSELNVNALLLGDSALYLCASSFSGESQHFGDGTRLSIL.

V is TRBV6-2 or TRBV6-3 and J is TRBJ2-2, with 7 bases aligning to TRBD2. CDR3 length equals 17 residues. Trimming removed 2 bases from V and 4 bases from J; junction bases left unmatched: 10. Germline V lookup: CDR1 MNHEY, CDR2 SVGEGT. The CDR3 nucleotides are TGTGCCAGCAGTTACAGGGATCTAGCGGAGTTCACCGGGGAGCTGTTTTTT. This encodes CASSYRDLAEFTGELFF.

The chain couples TRBV9 to TRBJ2-1; possibly TRBD2 for D (6 bases). CDR3 size: 15 residues. V lost 1 base and J lost 7, with 15 bases in between. CDR1 SGDLS and CDR2 YYNGEE come from the germline V gene. CDR3 sequence reads: CASSVNSGRRNEQFF. As DNA, the CDR3 is TGTGCCAGCAGCGTAAACAGCGGGCGAAGGAATGAGCAGTTCTTC.

The chain joins TRBV20-1 to TRBJ2-1; maybe TRBD2 (5 bases). Trimming removed 3 bases at V and 7 bases at J, with 7 bases between. Germline V gene data show CDR1 as DFQATT and CDR2 as SNEGSKA (reference sequence). The CDR3 contains 11 residues. CDR3 DNA: TGCAGTGCTAGTGGGGAGAATGAGCAGTTCTTC. Protein: CSASGENEQFF.

On this clone: The sample contains more than one DNA sequence encoding this CDR3. V and J are TRBV12-3 or TRBV12-4 and TRBJ2-7, with D unresolved. V was pared by 3 bases and J by 4 bases, with 7 bases between. The CDR3 contains 12 residues. CDR3 DNA: TGTGCCAGCAGTTTTTCAGGATACGAGCAGTACTTC. Translated: CASSFSGYEQYF.

V gene TRBV12-3 or TRBV12-4 combines with J gene TRBJ2-5; D might be TRBD1 (6 bases). V lost 3 bases, J lost 4 bases, and 9 bases lay in between. The CDR3 is 13 residues long. The CDR3 nucleotides are TGTGCCAGCAGTTTGGGCAGGGGAGAGACCCAGTACTTC. Its protein is CASSLGRGETQYF.

The V call is TRBV15, the J call TRBJ2-4, with 8 bases identical to TRBD1. This CDR3 is built from 18 residues. Trimming removed 8 bases from V and 0 bases from J; junction bases left unmatched: 15. The germline V gene has CDR1 LNHNV and CDR2 YYDKDF (reference sequence). CDR3 DNA sequence: TGTGCCACCTGGAATAGGGCAGGGGGCGGCTTAGCCAAAAACATTCAGTACTTC. This sequence encodes CATWNRAGGGLAKNIQYF.

The gene calls are TRBV10-2 and TRBJ2-7, with TRBD1 as a possible D gene (6 bases). There are 15 residues in the CDR3. V was clipped by 6 bases and J by 0 bases, with 15 bases between them. Germline CDR1 reads WSHSY; CDR2 reads SAAADI. In DNA form, the CDR3 reads TGCGCCAGCAGCTATCTCGGGACATCCTCCTACGAGCAGTACTTC. Its protein product is CASSYLGTSSYEQYF.

The chain links TRBV18 to TRBJ1-2; 8 bases align to TRBD1. Germline CDR1 is KGHSH and CDR2 is LQKENI. The CDR3 runs to 16 residues. The ends lost 4 bases at V and 1 base at J; junction bases unmatched: 8. DNA of the CDR3: TGTGCCAGCTCACTGACGACAGGGGCCATTAACTATGGCTACACCTTC. Translated, it gives CASSLTTGAINYGYTF.

The CDR3 DNA follows: TGTGCCAGCAGTTTACCCCAACTGACAGGGGGCGGCTATGGCTACACCTTC. Translating gives CASSLPQLTGGGYGYTF. The rearrangement uses TRBV28 and TRBJ1-2; TRBD1 aligns across 10 bases. There are 17 residues in the CDR3. With 2 bases clipped from V and 4 bases from J, the junction kept 10 bases outside the gene matches. Germline V gene sequence: CDR1 MDHEN, CDR2 SYDVKM.

The rearrangement links TRBV5-1 to TRBJ2-2; D is perhaps TRBD1 (7 bases). The germline gives CDR1 SGHRS, CDR2 YFSETQ. With 0 bases removed from V and 2 bases from J, the gap between germline ends came to 17 bases. The CDR3 contains 18 residues. DNA of the CDR3: TGCGCCAGCAGCTTGGGACGGGGCGGGACAGCCAACACCGGGGAGCTGTTTTTT. Translated, it gives CASSLGRGGTANTGELFF.

The sample holds one count of this clone. V and J are TRBV5-1 and TRBJ2-5; TRBD2 is a possible D gene (6 bases). The CDR3 spans 18 residues. The ends were cut back, 0 bases at V and 2 bases at J, with 20 bases in the middle. Looked up from germline, CDR1 is SGHRS and CDR2 is YFSETQ. The chain's CDR3 is CASSLDGRGTRGQETQYF. The CDR3 DNA reads as TGCGCCAGCAGCTTGGACGGGAGAGGGACGAGGGGACAAGAGACCCAGTACTTC.

The chain combines TRBV30 with TRBJ1-4, with D perhaps matching TRBD1 (5 bases). CDR3 length equals 13 residues. Trimming took off 2 bases at V and 5 bases at J, with 9 bases between the two ends. CDR1 GTSNPN and CDR2 SVGIG come from the germline V gene (reference sequence). For the CDR3, the DNA is TGTGCCTGGAGTCGGGACTCAAATGAAAAACTGTTTTTT. Protein: CAWSRDSNEKLFF.

V usage is TRBV19 and J usage is TRBJ2-7; D is unresolved. Trimming pared 2 bases from V and 1 base from J, leaving 15 bases between. The CDR3 extends over 16 amino acids. Germline loops: CDR1 LNHDA, CDR2 SQIVND (reference sequence). As DNA, the CDR3 is TGTGCCAGTAGTATACAGGCCGGAACTTCATCCTACGAGCAGTACTTC. It encodes CASSIQAGTSSYEQYF.

The rearrangement joins TRBV29-1 to TRBJ2-3; 7 bases fit TRBD1. Germline CDR1 SQVTM, CDR2 ANQGSEA. The CDR3 covers 17 residues. V shed 1 base and J 1 base; nucleotides not matched to a gene: 11. CDR3 amino acids: CSVEAGGRSLGTDTQYF. The CDR3 coding sequence is TGCAGCGTTGAAGCAGGGGGAAGGTCATTAGGCACAGATACGCAGTATTTT.

The rearrangement links TRBV3-1 (or the pseudogene TRBV3-2) to TRBJ1-6, with 7 bases aligning to TRBD1. Germline V gene data show CDR1 as LGHDT and CDR2 as YNNKEL (reference sequence). The ends lost 2 bases at V and 8 bases at J; junction bases unmatched: 6. The CDR3 extends over 15 amino acids. CDR3 residues: CASSQRDRDDSPLHF. The CDR3 DNA is TGTGCCAGCAGCCAACGAGACAGGGATGATTCACCCCTCCACTTT.

In its sample, this clone was seen once. This rearrangement joins TRBV11-3 to TRBJ2-7; the D gene is possibly TRBD1 (6 bases). The CDR3 length is 15 residues. V was pared by 5 bases and J by 7 bases, with 21 bases between. CDR1 is SGHNT and CDR2 is YENEEA in the germline V gene. CDR3 nucleotide sequence: TGTGCCAGCAGCCCAGACCCGACAGGTGCGAGGGAGCAGTACTTC. It codes for CASSPDPTGAREQYF.

The chain combines TRBV28 with TRBJ2-7, with TRBD1 identical over 12 bases. J gave up 5 bases and V 4 bases, and 9 bases lay outside the gene matches. CDR1 is MDHEN, CDR2 SYDVKM, per germline. The length of the CDR3 is 16 residues. The CDR3 loop is CASSSRDRGPFDEQYF. CDR3 coding DNA: TGTGCCAGCAGTTCTCGGGACAGGGGGCCCTTTGACGAGCAGTACTTC.

The chain combines TRBV20-1 with TRBJ1-2, with D possibly TRBD1 on 6 matching bases. This CDR3 region has 15 residues. V was trimmed by 3 bases and J by 2 bases, leaving 16 bases between them. Germline V gene data show CDR1 as DFQATT and CDR2 as SNEGSKA (reference sequence). CDR3 protein: CSASEGPGANYGYTF. CDR3 coding DNA: TGCAGTGCTAGTGAAGGCCCAGGGGCGAACTATGGCTACACCTTC.

This sequence joins TRBV5-1 and TRBJ2-7; possibly TRBD1 for D (6 bases). V shed 1 base and J shed 5 bases, with 10 bases lying between them. The CDR3 spans 13 residues. Germline V gene data show CDR1 as SGHRS and CDR2 as YFSETQ. The CDR3 protein is CASSLQGFHEQYF. The CDR3, as DNA: TGCGCCAGCAGCTTGCAGGGGTTCCACGAGCAGTACTTC. Full variable domain (outside the CDR3, taken from reference TRBV5-1 and TRBJ2-7): KAGVTQTPRYLIKTRGQQVTLSCSPISGHRSVSWYQQTPGQGLQFLFEYFSETQRNKGNFPGRFSGRQFSNSRSEMNVSTLELGDSALYLCASSLQGFHEQYFGPGTRLTVT.